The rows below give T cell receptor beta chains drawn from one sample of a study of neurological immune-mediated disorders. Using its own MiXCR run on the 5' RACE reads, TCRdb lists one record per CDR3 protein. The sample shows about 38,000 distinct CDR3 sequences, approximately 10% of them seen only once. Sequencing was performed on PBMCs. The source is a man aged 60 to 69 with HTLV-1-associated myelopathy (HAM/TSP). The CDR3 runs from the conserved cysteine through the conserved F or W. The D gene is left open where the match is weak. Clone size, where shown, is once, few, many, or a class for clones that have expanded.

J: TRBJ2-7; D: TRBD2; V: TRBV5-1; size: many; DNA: TGCGCCAGCAGCTTGACTAGCGGATCCTACGAGCAGTACTTC; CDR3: CASSLTSGSYEQYF
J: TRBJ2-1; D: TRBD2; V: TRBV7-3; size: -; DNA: TGTGCCAGCAGCTACAACCCGCCCACTAGCGGGAGGTCTCGTGAGCAGTTCTTC; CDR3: CASSYNPPTSGRSREQFF
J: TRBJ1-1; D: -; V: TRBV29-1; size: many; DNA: TGCAGCGTTGAAGAAGGAGGGGTAGTGATGAACACTGAAGCTTTCTTT; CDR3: CSVEEGGVVMNTEAFF
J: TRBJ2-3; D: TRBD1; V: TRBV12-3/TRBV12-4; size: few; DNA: TGTGCCAGCGGAGACAGGGGGCAAGATACGCAGTATTTT; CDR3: CASGDRGQDTQYF
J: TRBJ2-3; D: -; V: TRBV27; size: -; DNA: TGTTCCAGCAGTTCCAGAGATACGCAGTATTTT; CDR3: CSSSSRDTQYF
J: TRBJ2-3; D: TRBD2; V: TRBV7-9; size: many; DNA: TGTGCCAGCAGCTTAGGGCCCCCCCTAGCGGCGACAGATACGCAGTATTTT; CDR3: CASSLGPPLAATDTQYF
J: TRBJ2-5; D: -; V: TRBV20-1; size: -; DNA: TGCAGTGCTGGTATAGGGGGCCAAGAGACCCAGTACTTC; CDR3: CSAGIGGQETQYF
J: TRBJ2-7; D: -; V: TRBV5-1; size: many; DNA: TGCGCCAGCAGCTTATCAGGCGCACACTACGAGCAGTACTTC; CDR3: CASSLSGAHYEQYF
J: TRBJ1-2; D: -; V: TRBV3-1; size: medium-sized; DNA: TGTGCCAGCAGCCAAGTCAGGGGAGGGGTTGATGGCTACACCTTC; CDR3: CASSQVRGGVDGYTF
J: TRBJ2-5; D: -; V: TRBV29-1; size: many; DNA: TGCAGCGTGGATACTACGCCCCTTCAAGAGACCCAGTACTTC; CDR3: CSVDTTPLQETQYF